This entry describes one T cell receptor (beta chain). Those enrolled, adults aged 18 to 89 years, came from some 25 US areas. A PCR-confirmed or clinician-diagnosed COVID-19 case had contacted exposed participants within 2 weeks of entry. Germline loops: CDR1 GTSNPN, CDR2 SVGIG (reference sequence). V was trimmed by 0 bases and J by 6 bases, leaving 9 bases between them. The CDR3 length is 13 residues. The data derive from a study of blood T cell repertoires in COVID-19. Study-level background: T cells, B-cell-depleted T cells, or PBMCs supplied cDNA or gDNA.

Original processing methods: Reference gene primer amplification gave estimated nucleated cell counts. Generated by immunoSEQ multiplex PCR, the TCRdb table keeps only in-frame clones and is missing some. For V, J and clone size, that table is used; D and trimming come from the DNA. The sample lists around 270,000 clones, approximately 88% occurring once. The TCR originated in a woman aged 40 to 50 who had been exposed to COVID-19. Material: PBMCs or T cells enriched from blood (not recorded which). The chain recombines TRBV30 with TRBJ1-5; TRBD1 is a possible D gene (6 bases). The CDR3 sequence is CAWSVRGFQPQHF. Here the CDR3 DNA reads TGTGCCTGGAGTGTAAGGGGGTTTCAGCCCCAGCATTTT.